This T cell receptor beta chain was captured by sequencing in a study of T-cell memory formation after mild COVID-19. Study-level information: Largely donor-specific TCR clusters were found. Whole-study findings and limits: Contracting CD4+ clones lay largely in CM and EM, with CD8+ ones residing in EMRA.

The germline CDR1 and CDR2 sequences are MGHRA and YSYEKL. Trimming took 1 base from V and 2 from J, leaving 9 bases between them. The CDR3 consists of 16 residues. TCRdb fed the 5' RACE reads into MiXCR, producing one record per CDR3 protein. The sample shows around 300,000 distinct CDR3 sequences, 12% to 15% of them seen only once. To note about this clonotype: Antigen unknown.

The rearrangement links TRBV4-1 to TRBJ1-6; D gene ambiguous. Sequencing was done on a sample of PBMCs or a T cell subset sorted from them (not recorded which). This TCR derives from a man younger than 35 who had mild COVID-19 (a few samples of this study predate the infection). Cell type and time point are not known. In DNA form, the CDR3 reads TGCGCCAGCAGCCAAGTAAGCGGTGCCTATAATTCACCCCTCCACTTT. It yields the protein CASSQVSGAYNSPLHF.